The next 5 T cell receptor beta chains were all read from a single sample in a study of T cells after yellow fever vaccination. TCRdb analysed the 5' RACE reads with MiXCR anew, one entry per CDR3 protein. The data hold 300,000 to 400,000 distinct CDR3 sequences, with 9.5% to 15% observed a single time. Sample: CD4+ T cells sorted from PBMCs, taken 15 days after the yellow fever booster vaccination. Receptors were obtained from a man in his late teens or twenties who received the YFV17D yellow fever vaccine.

In this sample, this clonotype turned up many times. The chain couples TRBV3-1 to TRBJ1-5; D is undetermined. The CDR3 runs 13 residues. Germline assignment: CDR1 LGHDT and CDR2 YNNKEL (reference sequence). V lost 0 bases and J 7 bases, leaving 7 bases between the germline ends. In DNA form, the CDR3 reads TGTGCCAGCAGCCAAGACATGATCCAGCCCCAGCATTTT. It yields the protein CASSQDMIQPQHF.

The chain carries TRBV7-3 and TRBJ1-1; no definite D call. The V end lost 1 base, the J end lost 7 bases, and 7 bases lay between the germline ends. Germline-derived CDR1 and CDR2 are SGHTA and FQGTGA. This CDR3 is 12 amino acids long. CDR3 DNA sequence: TGTGCCAGCAGCTTAAAGTACGGTGAAGCTTTCTTT. This encodes CASSLKYGEAFF.

This clonotype has just a few counts. The gene calls are TRBV4-2 and TRBJ1-2; D gene ambiguous. The V gene's germline CDR1 is LGHNA and CDR2 YNFKEQ. This CDR3 region has 13 residues. The ends were cut back, 1 base at V and 3 bases at J, with 6 bases in the middle. This chain's CDR3 is CASSQGSDYGYTF. CDR3 coding DNA: TGTGCCAGCAGCCAAGGGAGCGACTATGGCTACACCTTC.

This clonotype was counted only a few times. V gene TRBV7-2 combines with J gene TRBJ2-3; tentatively, D is TRBD2 (6 bases). Germline V gene lookup returns CDR1 SGHTA and CDR2 FQGNSA. This CDR3 has 16 amino acids. Trimming shortened V by 5 bases and J by 3 bases, and 18 bases separated the two germline ends. CDR3 nucleotide sequence: TGTGCCAGCAGCCCGCTTGGTTGGGGGGAAACAGATACGCAGTATTTT. As protein: CASSPLGWGETDTQYF.

The chain has TRBV18 and TRBJ1-4, with TRBD1 identical over 7 bases. Germline V gives CDR1 KGHSH, CDR2 LQKENI. V was pared by 4 bases and J by 5 bases, with 10 bases of the junction left unmatched. This CDR3 is built from 16 residues. This CDR3 reads CASSLLNRGSNEKLFF. CDR3 nucleotide sequence: TGTGCCAGCTCACTCCTTAACAGGGGCTCCAATGAAAAACTGTTTTTT.